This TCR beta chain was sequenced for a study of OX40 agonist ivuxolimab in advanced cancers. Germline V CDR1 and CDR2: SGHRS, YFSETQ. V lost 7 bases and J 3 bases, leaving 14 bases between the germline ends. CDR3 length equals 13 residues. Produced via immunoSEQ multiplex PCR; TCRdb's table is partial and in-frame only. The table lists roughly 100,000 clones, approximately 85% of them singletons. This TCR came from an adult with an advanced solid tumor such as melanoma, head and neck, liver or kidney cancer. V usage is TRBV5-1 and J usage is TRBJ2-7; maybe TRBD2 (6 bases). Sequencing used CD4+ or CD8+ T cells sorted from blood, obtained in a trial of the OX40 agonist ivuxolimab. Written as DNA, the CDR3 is TGCGCCAGCCGGGACTTTACCAACTACGAGCAGTACTTC. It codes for CASRDFTNYEQYF.